The 10 T cell receptor beta chains in this list originate from one sample, sequenced in a study of cytomegalovirus exposure and HLA in healthy donors. Some clones are missing from TCRdb's copy, which holds only in-frame ones; the method was immunoSEQ multiplex PCR. The table records approximately 99,000 clones, roughly 84% of them present only once. Sample: PBMCs. The receptors derive from a woman under 30 in good health and CMV-seronegative.

J is TRBJ2-1 and V is TRBV7-9; tentatively, D is TRBD2 (5 bases). This CDR3 is 13 amino acids long. Germline V gene data show CDR1 as SEHNR and CDR2 as FQNEAQ (reference sequence). Trimming took 2 bases from V and 5 from J, leaving 7 bases between them. The CDR3 bases are TGTGCCAGCAGCTTATCCGGGAACAATGAGCAGTTCTTC. Translated: CASSLSGNNEQFF.

The V gene is TRBV30, the J gene TRBJ1-1, with 9 bases that match TRBD1. CDR1 is GTSNPN and CDR2 is SVGIG in the germline V gene (reference sequence). V was clipped by 2 bases and J by 1 base; unmatched bases: 2. The CDR3 runs 14 residues. The CDR3 nucleotides are TGTGCCTGGAGTATGACAGGGGGGAACACTGAAGCTTTCTTT. This sequence encodes CAWSMTGGNTEAFF. Full variable domain (remainder filled in from reference TRBV30 and TRBJ1-1): SQTIHQWPATLVQPVGSPLSLECTVEGTSNPNLYWYRQAAGRGLQLLFYSVGIGQISSEVPQNLSASRPQDRQFILSSKKLLLSDSGFYLCAWSMTGGNTEAFFGQGTRLTVV.

The V call is TRBV5-4, the J call TRBJ1-6; D remains unclear. The V gene's germline CDR1 is SGHNT and CDR2 YYREEE (reference sequence). The CDR3 length is 16 residues. The V and J ends lost 4 bases and 7 bases respectively, with 18 bases between them. The CDR3 DNA reads TGTGCCAGCAGCCCTCCACCGGGAACCTCGAATTCACCCCTCCACTTT. Translated: CASSPPPGTSNSPLHF.

The CDR3 region has the DNA TGTGCCATCAGTCAGACAGGGACTGAAGCTTTCTTT. Its translation: CAISQTGTEAFF. V usage is TRBV10-3 and J usage is TRBJ1-1; 7 bases agree with TRBD1. Germline CDR1 reads ENHRY; CDR2 reads SYGVKD. The V and J ends lost 5 bases and 5 bases, in that order; junction bases with no gene match: 2. The CDR3 loop spans 12 amino acids.

The DNA of the CDR3 is TGTGCCAGCAGCCCGCAGCCTCGCGACAGTGCCGACTCCTACGAGCAGTACTTC. It translates to CASSPQPRDSADSYEQYF. The chain joins TRBV11-2 to TRBJ2-7; maybe TRBD1 (5 bases). CDR3 length: 18 residues. V was clipped by 5 bases and J by 0 bases, with 23 bases between them. Germline V gene data show CDR1 as SGHAT and CDR2 as FQNNGV. The whole variable domain, remainder taken from reference TRBV11-2 and TRBJ2-7, is EAGVAQSPRYKIIEKRQSVAFWCNPISGHATLYWYQQILGQGPKLLIQFQNNGVVDDSQLPKDRFSAERLKGVDSTLKIQPAKLEDSAVYLCASSPQPRDSADSYEQYFGPGTRLTVT.

This rearrangement joins TRBV5-6 to TRBJ2-7, with D uncertain. Germline CDR1 SGHDT, CDR2 YYEEEE. The CDR3 is 13 residues long. V was clipped by 4 bases and J by 0 bases, with 8 bases between them. CDR3 in amino acids: CASSTIPSYEQYF. The CDR3 coding sequence is TGTGCCAGCAGCACAATCCCCTCCTACGAGCAGTACTTC.

The chain recombines TRBV5-1 with TRBJ2-1; D is undetermined. The ends were cut back, 0 bases at V and 6 bases at J, with 13 bases in the middle. Germline assignment: CDR1 SGHRS and CDR2 YFSETQ. The CDR3 runs 15 residues. The CDR3 nucleotides are TGCGCCAGCAGCTTGGCCCGGGTTATATTCAATGAGCAGTTCTTC. It codes for CASSLARVIFNEQFF.

The chain joins TRBV19 to TRBJ1-3, with a weak D call TRBD1 (6 bases). This CDR3 contains 17 residues. Germline assignment: CDR1 LNHDA and CDR2 SQIVND (reference sequence). With 3 bases removed from V and 0 bases from J, the gap between germline ends came to 15 bases. In nucleotides, the CDR3 is TGTGCCAGTAGTATCACCGGGACACTCTCCTCTGGAAACACCATATATTTT. It codes for CASSITGTLSSGNTIYF.

V usage is TRBV5-1 and J usage is TRBJ2-3; D is undetermined. Trimming shortened V by 0 bases and J by 8 bases, and 4 bases separated the two germline ends. This CDR3 spans 11 amino acids. The germline V gene encodes CDR1 SGHRS and CDR2 YFSETQ. The CDR3 protein is CASSLGATQYF. The CDR3 nucleotides read TGCGCCAGCAGCTTGGGGGCTACGCAGTATTTT.

This clone was counted a few times. The chain recombines TRBV29-1 with TRBJ1-5, with D perhaps matching TRBD1 (5 bases). The germline gives CDR1 SQVTM, CDR2 ANQGSEA. V gave up 8 bases and J gave up 5 bases, with 13 bases separating them. This CDR3 contains 12 residues. CDR3 amino acids: CSPDIPYQPQHF. The DNA for the CDR3 is TGCAGCCCGGACATTCCTTATCAGCCCCAGCATTTT.